The entry below gives a single T cell receptor beta chain sequence along with its context. This clone was detected only once. The target of this receptor is not known. No much larger clonotype is one base removed from it; base qualities were not supplied. The collaborating institutions used their own protocols to collect whole blood in K2EDTA tubes. For TCRbeta analysis, collaborator samples were shipped as frozen whole blood, as isolated PBMCs, or as DNA extracted from either sample type. The record originates from a study of blood T cell repertoires in COVID-19 (dated by TCRdb to 2020 to 2022). As for the study more broadly: Collaborator samples came from the United States, Italy and Spain and covered acute and convalescent phases of COVID-19. The material from the prospective study consisted of cDNA or gDNA derived from T cells, B-cell-depleted T cells, or PBMCs. Deeply sampled blood TCRbeta repertoires from subjects exposed to, actively infected with, or recovered from COVID-19 were included in the dataset. A freely available public database, intended as a resource for researchers studying the immune response to SARS-CoV-2, is where the repertoires were released. Samples came from the ongoing ImmuneRACE study (first 160 participants) plus 1,254 subjects from 6 global collaborators. A de-identified subject ID, COVID-19 status, age in years and sex were almost always included in the sample metadata. Where available, HLA class I and class II types were taken from metadata supplied by the sample provider and were not determined by assay-based typing.

TCRbeta CDR3 regions were amplified from genomic DNA using the immunoSEQ Assay, a bias-controlled multiplex PCR. As for the original processing: The number of nucleated cells in each sample was estimated by amplification of reference gene primers within the assay. Sequence reads were collapsed and filtered to measure the absolute abundance of every unique TCRbeta CDR3 rearrangement. Productive Simpson clonality was computed per sample as the square root of Simpson's diversity index over productive rearrangements. TCRdb limited this immuneACCESS table to in-frame rearrangements with V and J called. A share of clones is missing; checked studies link under half to unresolved V genes, and the rest is unexplained. The DNA was the basis for D and trimming; V, J and clone size are from that table. The sample includes 8,500 to 14,000 clones, with over 75% observed a single time. Together, the top ten hold roughly 11% of the sample.

The CDR3 has 13 amino acids, counting the end cysteine and phenylalanine. The DNA shown is the 39-base CDR3, in frame from base 1. V and J are truncated by 5 bases and 5 bases respectively, leaving an intervening sequence of 11 bases. Beyond this particular receptor, the publication reports: Clinical and demographic metadata were provided uncurated, with the amount varying by source and participant.

The specimen was peripheral blood. This TCR was sampled from a human donor in a cohort sampled during active COVID-19. Here the chain combines TRBV12-3 or TRBV12-4 and TRBJ2-3; a weak D assignment points to TRBD2 (5 bases agree). The DNA is as follows: TGTGCCAGCAGTATCGGGGTTAGAGATACGCAGTATTTT. It codes for CASSIGVRDTQYF.